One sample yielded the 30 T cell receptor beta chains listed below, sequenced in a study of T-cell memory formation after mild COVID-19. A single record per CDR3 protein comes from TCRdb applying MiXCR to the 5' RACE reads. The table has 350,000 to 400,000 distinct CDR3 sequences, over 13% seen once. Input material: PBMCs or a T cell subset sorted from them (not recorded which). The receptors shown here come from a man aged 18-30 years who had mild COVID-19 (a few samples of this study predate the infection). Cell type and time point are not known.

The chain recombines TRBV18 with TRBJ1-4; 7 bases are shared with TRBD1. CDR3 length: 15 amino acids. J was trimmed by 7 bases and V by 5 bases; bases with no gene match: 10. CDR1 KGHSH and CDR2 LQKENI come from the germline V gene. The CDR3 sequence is CASSSEGAMVEKLFF. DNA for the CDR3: TGTGCCAGCTCATCCGAGGGGGCGATGGTTGAAAAACTGTTTTTT.

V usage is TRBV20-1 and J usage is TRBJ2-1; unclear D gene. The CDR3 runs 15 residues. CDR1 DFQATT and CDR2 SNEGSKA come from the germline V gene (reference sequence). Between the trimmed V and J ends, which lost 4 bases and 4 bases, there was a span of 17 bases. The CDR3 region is CSATEDPQRYNEQFF. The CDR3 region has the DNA TGCAGTGCTACCGAGGACCCCCAAAGATACAATGAGCAGTTCTTC.

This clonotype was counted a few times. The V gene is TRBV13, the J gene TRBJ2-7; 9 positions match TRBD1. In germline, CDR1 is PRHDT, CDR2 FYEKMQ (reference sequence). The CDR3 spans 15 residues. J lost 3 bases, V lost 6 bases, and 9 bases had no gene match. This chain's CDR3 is CASRLQGAGIYEQYF. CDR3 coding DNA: TGTGCCAGCAGGTTACAGGGGGCAGGGATCTACGAGCAGTACTTC.

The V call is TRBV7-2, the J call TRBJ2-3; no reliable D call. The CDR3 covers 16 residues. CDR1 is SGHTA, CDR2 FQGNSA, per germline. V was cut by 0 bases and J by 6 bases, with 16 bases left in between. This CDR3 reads CASSLAAALRMDTQYF. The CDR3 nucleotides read TGTGCCAGCAGCTTAGCGGCAGCCCTCCGAATGGATACGCAGTATTTT.

The CDR3 spells CSARDGRETQYF. Here the CDR3 DNA reads TGCAGTGCTAGAGACGGAAGGGAGACCCAGTACTTC. This chain links TRBV20-1 with TRBJ2-5; D call uncertain. The V end lost 0 bases, the J end lost 5 bases, and 7 bases lay between the germline ends. Germline V lookup: CDR1 DFQATT, CDR2 SNEGSKA (reference sequence). The CDR3 has 12 amino acids.

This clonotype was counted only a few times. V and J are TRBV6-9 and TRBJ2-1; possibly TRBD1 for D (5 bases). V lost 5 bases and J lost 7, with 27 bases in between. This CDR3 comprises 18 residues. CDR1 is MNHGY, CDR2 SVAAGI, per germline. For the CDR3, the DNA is TGTGCCAGCAGTCCGCCCTGGGTAACCCGAGAGGACAATAATGAGCAGTTCTTC. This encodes CASSPPWVTREDNNEQFF.

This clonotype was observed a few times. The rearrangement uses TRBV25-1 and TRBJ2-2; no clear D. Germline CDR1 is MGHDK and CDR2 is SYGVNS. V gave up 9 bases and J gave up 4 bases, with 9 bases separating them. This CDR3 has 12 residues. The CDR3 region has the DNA TGTGCCAGTCTCCCAGGCACCGGGGAGCTGTTTTTT. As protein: CASLPGTGELFF.

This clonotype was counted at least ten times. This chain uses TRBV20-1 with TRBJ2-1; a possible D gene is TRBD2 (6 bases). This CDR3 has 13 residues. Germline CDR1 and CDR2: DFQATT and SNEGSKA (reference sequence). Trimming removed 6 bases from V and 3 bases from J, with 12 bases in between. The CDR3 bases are TGCAGTGCCCCCCGGGACTTCTACAATGAGCAGTTCTTC. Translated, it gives CSAPRDFYNEQFF.

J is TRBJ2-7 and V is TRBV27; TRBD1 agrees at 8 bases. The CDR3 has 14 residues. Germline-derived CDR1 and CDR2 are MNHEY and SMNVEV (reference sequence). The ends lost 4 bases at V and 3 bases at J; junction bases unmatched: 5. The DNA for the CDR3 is TGTGCCAGCAGTTGGGGAACAGGGGGCTACGAGCAGTACTTC. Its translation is CASSWGTGGYEQYF.

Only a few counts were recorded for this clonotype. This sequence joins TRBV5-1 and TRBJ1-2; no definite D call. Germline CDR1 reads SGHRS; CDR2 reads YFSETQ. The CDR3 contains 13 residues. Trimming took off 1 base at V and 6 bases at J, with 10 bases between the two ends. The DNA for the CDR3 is TGCGCCAGCAGCTTGTTCGGAGACCATGGCTACACCTTC. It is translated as CASSLFGDHGYTF.

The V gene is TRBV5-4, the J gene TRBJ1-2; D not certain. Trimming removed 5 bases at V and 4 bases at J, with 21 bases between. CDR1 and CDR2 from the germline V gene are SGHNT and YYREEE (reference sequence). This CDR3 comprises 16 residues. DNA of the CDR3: TGTGCCAGCAGTCTCCCCGCGGGCGGTGGTTCCTATGGCTACACCTTC. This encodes CASSLPAGGGSYGYTF.

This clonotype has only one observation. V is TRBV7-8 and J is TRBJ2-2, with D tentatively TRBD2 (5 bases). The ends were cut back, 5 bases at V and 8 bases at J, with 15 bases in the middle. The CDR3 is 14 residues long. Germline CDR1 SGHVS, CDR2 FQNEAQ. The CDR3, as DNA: TGTGCCAGCAGCCCCTCCCGGGGTCGGGGGGAGCTGTTTTTT. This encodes CASSPSRGRGELFF. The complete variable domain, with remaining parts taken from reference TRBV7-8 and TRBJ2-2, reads GAGVSQSPRYKVAKRGQDVALRCDPISGHVSLFWYQQALGQGPEFLTYFQNEAQLDKSGLPSDRFFAERPEGSVSTLKIQRTQQEDSAVYLCASSPSRGRGELFFGEGSRLTVL.

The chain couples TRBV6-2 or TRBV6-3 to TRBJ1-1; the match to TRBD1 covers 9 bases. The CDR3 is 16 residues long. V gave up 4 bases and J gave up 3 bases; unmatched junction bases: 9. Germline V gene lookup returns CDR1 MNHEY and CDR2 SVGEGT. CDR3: CASSSPGQGGDTEAFF. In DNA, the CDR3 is TGTGCCAGCAGTTCCCCGGGACAGGGAGGGGACACTGAAGCTTTCTTT.

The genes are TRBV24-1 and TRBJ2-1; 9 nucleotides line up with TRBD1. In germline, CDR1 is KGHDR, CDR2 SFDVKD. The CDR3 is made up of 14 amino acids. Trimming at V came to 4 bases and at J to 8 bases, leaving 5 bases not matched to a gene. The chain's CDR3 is CATSDPGQGYEQFF. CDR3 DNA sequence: TGTGCCACCAGTGACCCCGGACAGGGGTATGAGCAGTTCTTC.

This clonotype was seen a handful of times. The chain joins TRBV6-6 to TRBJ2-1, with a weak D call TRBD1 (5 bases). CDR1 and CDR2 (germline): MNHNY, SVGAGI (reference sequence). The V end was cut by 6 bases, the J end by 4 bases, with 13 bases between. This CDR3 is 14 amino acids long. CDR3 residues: CASRSQGGYNEQFF. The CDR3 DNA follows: TGTGCCAGCAGAAGCCAGGGTGGGTACAATGAGCAGTTCTTC.

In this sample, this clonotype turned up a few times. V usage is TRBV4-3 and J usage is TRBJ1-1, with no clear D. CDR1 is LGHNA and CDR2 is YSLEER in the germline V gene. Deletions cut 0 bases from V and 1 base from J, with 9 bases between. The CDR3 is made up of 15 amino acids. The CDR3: CASSQDTMGNTEAFF. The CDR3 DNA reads TGCGCCAGCAGCCAAGATACGATGGGGAACACTGAAGCTTTCTTT.

The CDR3 spells CASSLAGTGVGYTF. In DNA form, the CDR3 reads TGTGCCAGCAGCTTAGCTGGGACGGGAGTTGGCTACACCTTC. This rearrangement joins TRBV11-2 to TRBJ1-2; a possible D gene is TRBD1 (5 bases). Trimming took off 1 base at V and 7 bases at J, with 13 bases between the two ends. The CDR3 covers 14 residues. From germline, CDR1 is SGHAT and CDR2 FQNNGV.

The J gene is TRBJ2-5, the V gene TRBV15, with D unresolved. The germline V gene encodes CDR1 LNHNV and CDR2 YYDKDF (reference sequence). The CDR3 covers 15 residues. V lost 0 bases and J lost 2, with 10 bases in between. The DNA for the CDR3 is TGTGCCACCAGCAGAGATACGCGAGGACAAGAGACCCAGTACTTC. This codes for CATSRDTRGQETQYF.

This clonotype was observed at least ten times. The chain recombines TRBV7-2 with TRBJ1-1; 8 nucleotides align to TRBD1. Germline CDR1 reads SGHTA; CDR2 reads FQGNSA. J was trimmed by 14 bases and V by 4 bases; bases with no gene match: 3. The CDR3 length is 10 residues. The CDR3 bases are TGTGCCAGCAGCTCGACAGGGGCATTCTTT. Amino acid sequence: CASSSTGAFF.

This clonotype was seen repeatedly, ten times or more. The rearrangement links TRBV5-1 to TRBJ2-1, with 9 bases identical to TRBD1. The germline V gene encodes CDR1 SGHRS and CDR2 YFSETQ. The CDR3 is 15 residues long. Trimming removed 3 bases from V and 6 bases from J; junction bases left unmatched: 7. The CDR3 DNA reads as TGCGCCAGCAGCTACCGGGACAGGGAATTCAATGAGCAGTTCTTC. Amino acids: CASSYRDREFNEQFF.

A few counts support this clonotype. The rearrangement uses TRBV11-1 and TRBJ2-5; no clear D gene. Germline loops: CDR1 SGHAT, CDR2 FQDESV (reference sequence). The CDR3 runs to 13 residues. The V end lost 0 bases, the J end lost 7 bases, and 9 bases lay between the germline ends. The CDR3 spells CASSLAADGTQYF. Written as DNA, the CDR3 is TGTGCCAGCAGCTTAGCGGCAGACGGGACCCAGTACTTC.

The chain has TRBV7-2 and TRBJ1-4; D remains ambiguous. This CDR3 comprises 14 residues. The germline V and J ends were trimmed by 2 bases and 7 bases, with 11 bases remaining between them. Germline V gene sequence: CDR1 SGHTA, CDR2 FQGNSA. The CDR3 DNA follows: TGTGCCAGCAGCTTATCGGCAGTAGGTGAAAAACTGTTTTTT. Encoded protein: CASSLSAVGEKLFF.

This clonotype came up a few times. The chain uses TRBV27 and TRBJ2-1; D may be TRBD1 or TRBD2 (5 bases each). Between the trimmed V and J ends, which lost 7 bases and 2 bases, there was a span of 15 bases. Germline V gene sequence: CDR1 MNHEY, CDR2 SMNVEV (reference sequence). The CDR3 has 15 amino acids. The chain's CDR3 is CASMALVGAYNEQFF. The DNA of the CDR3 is TGTGCCAGCATGGCTCTGGTGGGGGCCTACAATGAGCAGTTCTTC.

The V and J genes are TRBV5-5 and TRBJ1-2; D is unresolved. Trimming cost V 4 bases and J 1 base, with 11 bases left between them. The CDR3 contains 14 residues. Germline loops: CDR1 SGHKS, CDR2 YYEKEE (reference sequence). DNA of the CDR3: TGTGCCAGCAGCCCCTGGCGGGGTAACTATGGCTACACCTTC. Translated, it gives CASSPWRGNYGYTF.

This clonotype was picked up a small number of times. The CDR3 protein is CASSQWGAGEITDTQYF. CDR3 coding DNA: TGTGCCAGCAGCCAATGGGGCGCGGGGGAGATCACAGATACGCAGTATTTT. This chain connects TRBV4-2 to TRBJ2-3, with 7 bases identical to TRBD2. Germline trimming cut 2 bases from V and 2 bases from J; bases unmatched to any gene: 10. The CDR3 contains 17 residues. The germline gives CDR1 LGHNA, CDR2 YNFKEQ.

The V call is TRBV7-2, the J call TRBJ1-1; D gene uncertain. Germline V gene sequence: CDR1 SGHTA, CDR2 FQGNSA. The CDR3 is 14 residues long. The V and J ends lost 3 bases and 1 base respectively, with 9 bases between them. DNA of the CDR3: TGTGCCAGCAGCTTGGGTTCCCCGAACACTGAAGCTTTCTTT. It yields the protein CASSLGSPNTEAFF.

CDR3 loop: CASSFGQGDGYTF. In nucleotides, the CDR3 is TGTGCCAGCAGCTTCGGACAGGGGGACGGCTACACCTTC. This chain uses TRBV5-4 with TRBJ1-2; 10 nucleotides agree with TRBD1. The CDR3 covers 13 residues. J was trimmed by 8 bases and V by 2 bases; bases with no gene match: 3. From germline, CDR1 is SGHNT and CDR2 YYREEE (reference sequence).

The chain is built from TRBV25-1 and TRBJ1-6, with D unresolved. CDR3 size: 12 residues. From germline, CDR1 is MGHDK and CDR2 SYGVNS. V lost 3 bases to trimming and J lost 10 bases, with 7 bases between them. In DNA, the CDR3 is TGTGCCAGCAGTGAGGGCAGATCACCCCTCCACTTT. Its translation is CASSEGRSPLHF.

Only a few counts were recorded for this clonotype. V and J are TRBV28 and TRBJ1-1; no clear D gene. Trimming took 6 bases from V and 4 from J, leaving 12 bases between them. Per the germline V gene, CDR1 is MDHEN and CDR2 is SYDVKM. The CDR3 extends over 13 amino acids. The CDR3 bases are TGTGCCAGCAGGCGCCAGGCGGGCACTGAAGCTTTCTTT. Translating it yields CASRRQAGTEAFF.

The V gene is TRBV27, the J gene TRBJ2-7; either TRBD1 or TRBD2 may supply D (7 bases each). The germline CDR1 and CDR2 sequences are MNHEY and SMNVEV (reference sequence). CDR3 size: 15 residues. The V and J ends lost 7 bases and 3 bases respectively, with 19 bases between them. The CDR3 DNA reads TGTGCCAGCAACCCAGGGGGGGCCGGCCACTACGAGCAGTACTTC. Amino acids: CASNPGGAGHYEQYF.